This T cell receptor beta chain is from a study of glioma-infiltrating T cells. Broader study findings: Above-expected tissue-blood divergence occurred in all gliomas, most in low-grade ones.

TCR alpha and beta CDR3 regions were amplified from RNA using iRepertoire nested multiplex PCR. One-step reverse transcription and amplification started from around 100-400 ng of tissue mRNA or PBMC total RNA. In TCRdb, the multiplex PCR reads were re-called with MiXCR into one record per CDR3 protein. The sample has tens of thousands of distinct CDR3 sequences; around 40% are singletons. Only a few counts were recorded for this clonotype. Its antigen is as yet unknown. A read error is possible here, since a much larger clone lies one base away. The CDR3 consists of 14 residues. Germline loops: CDR1 MNHNS, CDR2 SASEGT.

The chain couples TRBV6-1 to TRBJ2-7, with TRBD2 matching 8 bases. The specimen sequenced was glioma tissue, nonneoplastic brain tissue, or PBMCs (not recorded which). The TCR was taken from a human donor with low-grade glioma or glioblastoma, undergoing nonglioma brain surgery, or in good health (not recorded which). CDR3 bases: TGTGCCATCAGTGGTACTAGCGGCGTGGAGACCCGGTACTTC. Translation: CAISGTSGVETRYF.